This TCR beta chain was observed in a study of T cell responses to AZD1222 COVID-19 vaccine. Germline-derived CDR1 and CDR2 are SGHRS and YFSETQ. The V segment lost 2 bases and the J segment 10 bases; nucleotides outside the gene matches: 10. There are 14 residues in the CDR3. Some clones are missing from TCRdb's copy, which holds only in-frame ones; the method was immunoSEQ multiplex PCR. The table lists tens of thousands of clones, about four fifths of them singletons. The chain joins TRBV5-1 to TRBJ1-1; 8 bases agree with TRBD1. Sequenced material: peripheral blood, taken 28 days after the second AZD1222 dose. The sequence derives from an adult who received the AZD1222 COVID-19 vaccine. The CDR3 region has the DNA TGCGCCAGCAGCTTCGGTGGTGACAGGGGTCGAGCTTTCTTT. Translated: CASSFGGDRGRAFF.